This T cell receptor (beta chain) comes out of a study of OX40 agonist ivuxolimab in advanced cancers. For the study in its entirety: Ivuxolimab was an agonistic, fully human IgG2 monoclonal antibody directed against OX40 (CD134), a costimulatory receptor. Peripheral TCRbeta sequencing aimed to test whether ivuxolimab altered TCR sequence diversity and caused clonal T-cell expansion. Of the 50 to 55 patients in dose escalation, 19 had hepatocellular carcinoma, about 15 had melanoma, 9 had renal cell carcinoma and 9 had head and neck cancer. Partial responses occurred in three dose-escalation patients, of whom one had hepatocellular carcinoma and two had cutaneous melanoma. The paper covers the monotherapy dose-escalation part of the phase I ivuxolimab trial, which included N of about 56 patients. Intravenous ivuxolimab was administered to patients every 2 weeks at six dose levels: 0.01, 0.1, 0.3, 1.5, 3 and 10 mg/kg. In the dose-escalation cohort, 65% to 90% of patients were male, and the mean age was approximately 60 years, with a range of 23 to 79. Patients were allowed to have had prior anti-PD-1, anti-PD-L1 or anti-CTLA-4 therapy, and 40% of the dose-escalation patients had previously received checkpoint inhibitors. On the study overall, not on this receptor specifically: After ivuxolimab, more expanded clones were found on average in CD8+ T cells than in CD4+ T cells. The antigen specificity of the clonally expanded peripheral T cells was not determined. At doses from 0.1 to 3.0 mg/kg, clonal expansion was seen in both CD4+ and CD8+ blood T cells between baseline and week 6. In partial responders in the 0.1-3.0 mg/kg groups, normalized peripheral clonal expansion was found to be among the lowest, especially among CD8+ T cells. Low levels of normalized T-cell clonal expansion were also seen in some patients who did not respond.

Genomic DNA was isolated from the sorted cells so that the TCRbeta CDR3 region could be sequenced. The immunoSEQ Assay was used to sequence the TCRbeta CDR3 regions. TCRdb took over this immuneACCESS table, retaining in-frame rearrangements with V and J assigned. Such tables are incomplete; in checked studies, under half of the missing clones stem from an unresolved V gene, and the remainder is unexplained. This sample holds 90,000 to 100,000 clones; roughly 90% were observed only once. The leading ten clones occupy 0.65% to 0.95% of the sample. The trial excluded patients who had a history of autoimmune disease or who were on systemic immunosuppression. Peripheral blood for TCR sequencing was collected from all dose cohorts at baseline, on cycle 4 day 1, and on cycle 7 day 1. The samples were taken from a phase I, first-in-human, multicenter, open-label dose-escalation trial of ivuxolimab. The trial enrolled adults with locally advanced or metastatic head and neck squamous cell, hepatocellular, melanoma or renal cell carcinoma. Before TCR sequencing, CD4+ T cells and CD8+ T cells were sorted from peripheral blood as separate populations.

Relative to germline, V is 5 bases shorter and J is 2 bases shorter, with 10 bases between their ends. CDR1 and CDR2, per the germline V gene, are SGHAT and FQNNGV. The CDR3 goes from the cysteine to the phenylalanine over 14 residues. Kept here is only the CDR3 DNA, which spans 42 bases and is read in frame from base 1. This clone came up a few times. No cognate antigen has been identified for it. There are no base qualities to consult, and no much larger clone falls within one base. Source: CD4+ or CD8+ T cells sorted from blood, taken in a trial of the OX40 agonist ivuxolimab. Recombination connected TRBV11-2 to TRBJ1-3; the D gene is possibly TRBD1, with 5 bases matching. The source is an adult with an advanced solid tumor such as melanoma, head and neck, liver or kidney cancer. The nucleotides are TGTGCCAGCAGCCTAGCGGGACCTGGAAACACCATATATTTT. Its protein product is CASSLAGPGNTIYF. Reference TRBV11-2 and TRBJ1-3 genes cover what lies past the CDR3, so the full variable domain is EAGVAQSPRYKIIEKRQSVAFWCNPISGHATLYWYQQILGQGPKLLIQFQNNGVVDDSQLPKDRFSAERLKGVDSTLKIQPAKLEDSAVYLCASSLAGPGNTIYFGEGSWLTVV.